Each of the 27 T cell receptor beta chains below was sequenced from the same sample in a study of PD-L1 blockade in urothelial cancer. Time point meaning: peripheral blood 6 weeks after treatment start. This table comes from immunoSEQ multiplex PCR, and its TCRdb copy is limited to in-frame clones, with some not included. The data hold under 85,000 clones, with around 93% observed a single time. This material consisted of PBMCs, taken around atezolizumab (anti-PD-L1) treatment. The receptor source for this set is a woman of 80 years or more with urothelial cancer.

This clone is a singleton in its sample. The CDR3, as DNA: TGTGCCAGCAGCCCTAGCGGGAATAACAATGAGCAGTTCTTC. Translating it yields CASSPSGNNNEQFF. The rearrangement uses TRBV6-5 and TRBJ2-1; 9 bases align to TRBD2. CDR1 is MNHEY, CDR2 SVGAGI, per germline. Losses at the gene ends were 6 bases for V and 5 bases for J; bases not matched to a gene: 5. This CDR3 is 14 amino acids long.

This chain joins TRBV4-2 and TRBJ2-7; D perhaps matches TRBD2 (6 bases). Trimming took 0 bases from V and 7 from J, leaving 13 bases between them. The CDR3 runs 14 residues. Germline assignment: CDR1 LGHNA and CDR2 YNFKEQ. In nucleotides, the CDR3 is TGTGCCAGCAGCCAAGATACGGGAGCGAGAGAGCAGTACTTC. Amino acids: CASSQDTGAREQYF.

This clone was detected only once. J is TRBJ2-3 and V is TRBV18; D uncertain. Germline CDR1 reads KGHSH; CDR2 reads LQKENI. This CDR3 comprises 13 residues. The V gene lost 3 bases and the J gene lost 6 bases, with 10 bases spanning the gap. CDR3 DNA: TGTGCCAGCTCACCGGCCCAGTCGGATACGCAGTATTTT. It encodes CASSPAQSDTQYF.

This sequence joins TRBV11-2 and TRBJ1-5; D may be TRBD1 (5 bases). This CDR3 spans 15 amino acids. Trimming removed 5 bases from V and 3 bases from J, with 14 bases in between. The germline V gene encodes CDR1 SGHAT and CDR2 FQNNGV. The CDR3 loop reads CASSPGLRPNQPQHF. The CDR3 nucleotides are TGTGCCAGCAGCCCAGGGTTAAGGCCCAATCAGCCCCAGCATTTT.

The chain has TRBV19 and TRBJ2-7; 9 bases agree with TRBD1. CDR3 length: 20 amino acids. Germline CDR1 is LNHDA and CDR2 is SQIVND (reference sequence). V shed 1 base, J shed 0 bases, and the junction held 16 bases outside the gene matches. The CDR3 nucleotides read TGTGCCAGTAGTATAGTTGGGACAGGGCGCCTTGGATTACACTCCTACGAGCAGTACTTC. Encoded protein: CASSIVGTGRLGLHSYEQYF.

This chain joins TRBV5-1 and TRBJ2-5; TRBD2 matches at 13 bases. In germline, CDR1 is SGHRS, CDR2 YFSETQ. Losses at the gene ends were 2 bases for V and 1 base for J; bases not matched to a gene: 2. The CDR3 is 16 amino acids. The CDR3 DNA reads as TGCGCCAGCAGCTTAGGGACTAGCGGGACCCAAGAGACCCAGTACTTC. As protein: CASSLGTSGTQETQYF.

A single count supports this clone. This chain uses TRBV2 with TRBJ1-5, with no clear D. From germline, CDR1 is SNHLY and CDR2 FYNNEI. The CDR3 runs to 18 residues. V lost 4 bases, J lost 0 bases, and 19 bases lay in between. Here the CDR3 DNA reads TGTGCCAGCAGTGGATTCGTGAAAACAGATATTAGCAATCAGCCCCAGCATTTT. Translation gives CASSGFVKTDISNQPQHF.

This rearrangement joins TRBV19 to TRBJ2-1; 7 positions match TRBD2. Germline V gene sequence: CDR1 LNHDA, CDR2 SQIVND (reference sequence). The CDR3 spans 16 residues. The J segment lost 6 bases and the V segment lost 2 bases, leaving 10 bases of the junction unmatched. CDR3 sequence: CASSISGTIGSNEQFF. DNA for the CDR3: TGTGCCAGTAGTATATCCGGGACTATAGGTAGCAATGAGCAGTTCTTC.

The V and J genes are TRBV19 and TRBJ2-2; D uncertain. The CDR3 sequence is 17 residues long. V was shortened by 5 bases and J by 1 base, with 17 bases between the two germline ends. CDR1 LNHDA and CDR2 SQIVND come from the germline V gene (reference sequence). The DNA for the CDR3 is TGTGCCAGTAGTGAAAATGAGGCCCCCAGGAACACCGGGGAGCTGTTTTTT. Its protein is CASSENEAPRNTGELFF.

The chain has TRBV30 and TRBJ2-3, with D unclear. This CDR3 has 13 amino acids. Between the trimmed V and J ends, which lost 1 base and 6 bases, there was a span of 11 bases. Germline V gene lookup returns CDR1 GTSNPN and CDR2 SVGIG (reference sequence). Written as DNA, the CDR3 is TGTGCCTGGAGTGCGGGTCGGCCCGATACGCAGTATTTT. Its protein product is CAWSAGRPDTQYF.

The V call is TRBV28, the J call TRBJ1-5; D is perhaps TRBD1 (5 bases). Germline-derived CDR1 and CDR2 are MDHEN and SYDVKM. The CDR3 covers 12 residues. V was pared by 0 bases and J by 12 bases, with 9 bases between. The CDR3 DNA reads as TGTGCCAGCAGTTTATGGCAGGGAGGCCAGCATTTT. Translating it yields CASSLWQGGQHF. The whole variable domain, remainder taken from reference TRBV28 and TRBJ1-5, is DVKVTQSSRYLVKRTGEKVFLECVQDMDHENMFWYRQDPGLGLRLIYFSYDVKMKEKGDIPEGYSVSREKKERFSLILESASTNQTSMYLCASSLWQGGQHFGDGTRLSIL.

This clone has just one count. The chain employs TRBV7-9 and TRBJ2-3; 7 bases map to TRBD2. This CDR3 has 13 amino acids. J was trimmed by 5 bases and V by 5 bases; bases with no gene match: 4. CDR1 is SEHNR and CDR2 is FQNEAQ in the germline V gene (reference sequence). CDR3 residues: CASSPPGGDTQYF. The DNA of the CDR3 is TGTGCCAGCAGCCCTCCGGGGGGAGATACGCAGTATTTT.

V is TRBV27 and J is TRBJ2-1; 7 nucleotides line up with TRBD1. The CDR3 covers 14 residues. Germline V CDR1 and CDR2: MNHEY, SMNVEV (reference sequence). The V segment lost 8 bases and the J segment 5 bases; nucleotides outside the gene matches: 9. CDR3 DNA sequence: TGTGCCAGCGGTCCTCTACAGGGGAACAATGAGCAGTTCTTC. Amino acid sequence: CASGPLQGNNEQFF.

The V gene is TRBV5-1, the J gene TRBJ1-2; 8 bases are shared with TRBD1. After removal of 4 bases from V and 5 bases from J, the junction contained 7 bases not matched to a gene. Germline V gene lookup returns CDR1 SGHRS and CDR2 YFSETQ. The CDR3 extends over 14 amino acids. The CDR3 region has the DNA TGCGCCAGCAGCGAAAGGACAGGGCAGTATGGCTACACCTTC. Protein: CASSERTGQYGYTF.

The chain is built from TRBV27 and TRBJ2-3, with 7 bases lining up with TRBD2. V lost 7 bases to trimming and J lost 2 bases; unmatched junction nucleotides: 6. The germline V gene has CDR1 MNHEY and CDR2 SMNVEV (reference sequence). The CDR3 is 14 amino acids. This chain's CDR3 is CASKGLAVTDTQYF. The CDR3 DNA follows: TGTGCCAGCAAGGGGCTAGCGGTCACAGATACGCAGTATTTT.

The V and J genes are TRBV4-1 and TRBJ2-2; 11 bases are shared with TRBD1. Per the germline V gene, CDR1 is MGHRA and CDR2 is YSYEKL. After removal of 4 bases from V and 6 bases from J, the junction contained 4 bases not matched to a gene. The CDR3 runs 15 residues. This CDR3 is CASSLGGQGAGELFF. The CDR3, as DNA: TGCGCCAGCAGCCTAGGGGGACAGGGGGCCGGGGAGCTGTTTTTT.

V and J are TRBV7-3 and TRBJ2-1; perhaps TRBD2 as D (5 bases). V was shortened by 5 bases and J by 5 bases, with 13 bases between the two germline ends. The CDR3 spans 14 residues. Germline assignment: CDR1 SGHTA and CDR2 FQGTGA. Here the CDR3 DNA reads TGTGCCAGCAGCCCTTCCGGGGTCCACAATGAGCAGTTCTTC. Encoded protein: CASSPSGVHNEQFF.

This chain connects TRBV10-1 to TRBJ2-3; 8 bases match TRBD2. Germline values: CDR1 WNHNN, CDR2 SYGVQD (reference sequence). The length of the CDR3 is 15 residues. Trimming at V came to 6 bases and at J to 0 bases, leaving 5 bases not matched to a gene. CDR3 bases: TGCGCCAGCAGACCTAGCGGGTCTAGCACAGATACGCAGTATTTT. This encodes CASRPSGSSTDTQYF.

The chain uses TRBV11-2 and TRBJ1-1; a possible D gene is TRBD1 (6 bases). Germline V CDR1 and CDR2: SGHAT, FQNNGV. With 6 bases removed from V and 10 bases from J, the gap between germline ends came to 15 bases. CDR3 length: 12 amino acids. The DNA for the CDR3 is TGTGCCAGCAGTAGCTCGGACAGAATAGCTTTCTTT. Protein: CASSSSDRIAFF.

V is TRBV30 and J is TRBJ2-2; D call uncertain. CDR1 is GTSNPN and CDR2 is SVGIG in the germline V gene (reference sequence). V dropped 2 bases and J dropped 6 bases, with 25 bases sitting between them. This CDR3 region has 18 residues. CDR3 region: CAWSINPSSSFGAGELFF. The CDR3 bases are TGTGCCTGGAGTATTAATCCTAGTTCTAGTTTTGGCGCCGGGGAGCTGTTTTTT.

The chain couples TRBV28 to TRBJ1-4; maybe TRBD1 (5 bases). The CDR3 has 18 residues. V lost 5 bases and J lost 1, with 20 bases in between. CDR1 MDHEN and CDR2 SYDVKM come from the germline V gene. The CDR3 reads CASSPPSGAGRTNEKLFF. The CDR3 DNA reads TGTGCCAGCAGTCCACCTAGTGGGGCGGGGAGAACTAATGAAAAACTGTTTTTT.

This sequence joins TRBV5-4 and TRBJ2-3; 10 bases align to TRBD1. The germline gives CDR1 SGHNT, CDR2 YYREEE (reference sequence). The junction had 5 bases not matched to a gene; V was cut back by 4 bases and J by 6 bases. CDR3 length: 14 residues. The CDR3 DNA reads TGTGCCAGCAGCCTGGACAGGGGGACCGATACGCAGTATTTT. It specifies CASSLDRGTDTQYF.

The chain combines TRBV5-5 with TRBJ2-3; maybe TRBD2 (6 bases). The germline gives CDR1 SGHKS, CDR2 YYEKEE (reference sequence). This CDR3 contains 15 residues. The V end lost 0 bases, the J end lost 6 bases, and 14 bases lay between the germline ends. The CDR3 region is CASSLAPGSVDTQYF. The CDR3 DNA reads TGTGCCAGCAGCTTGGCCCCCGGGAGTGTGGATACGCAGTATTTT.

This clone was observed a single time. This chain uses TRBV7-9 with TRBJ2-7; D is unresolved. The ends were cut back, 5 bases at V and 4 bases at J, with 9 bases in the middle. The CDR3 consists of 12 residues. Germline values: CDR1 SEHNR, CDR2 FQNEAQ (reference sequence). CDR3 coding DNA: TGTGCCAGCAGCCCAGACATATACGAGCAGTACTTC. The encoded protein is CASSPDIYEQYF.

The V and J genes are TRBV28 and TRBJ2-7; a weak D match, TRBD1 (5 bases). From germline, CDR1 is MDHEN and CDR2 SYDVKM. The V end was cut by 9 bases, the J end by 2 bases, with 14 bases between. The CDR3 runs 13 residues. CDR3 nucleotide sequence: TGTGCCAGTACCACCGACAGTACCTACGAGCAGTACTTC. Translation: CASTTDSTYEQYF. Using reference TRBV28 and TRBJ2-7 for the parts outside the CDR3, the full variable domain is DVKVTQSSRYLVKRTGEKVFLECVQDMDHENMFWYRQDPGLGLRLIYFSYDVKMKEKGDIPEGYSVSREKKERFSLILESASTNQTSMYLCASTTDSTYEQYFGPGTRLTVT.

In its sample, this clone was seen once. The J gene is TRBJ1-1, the V gene TRBV11-1; the D gene is possibly TRBD1 (6 bases). This CDR3 spans 16 amino acids. CDR1 is SGHAT and CDR2 is FQDESV in the germline V gene (reference sequence). Trimming shortened V by 0 bases and J by 4 bases, and 15 bases separated the two germline ends. CDR3 DNA: TGTGCCAGCAGCTTAGCCCCCCTTAAACAGGGCACTGAAGCTTTCTTT. Protein sequence: CASSLAPLKQGTEAFF.

This rearrangement joins TRBV5-6 to TRBJ2-1, with a possible D match to TRBD2 (6 bases). Between the trimmed V and J ends, which lost 4 bases and 3 bases, there was a span of 14 bases. Germline values: CDR1 SGHDT, CDR2 YYEEEE. The CDR3 loop spans 15 amino acids. As DNA, the CDR3 is TGTGCCAGCAGCCCCCTCGGGGGAGGCTACAATGAGCAGTTCTTC. Its translation is CASSPLGGGYNEQFF.